One sample yielded the 11 T cell receptor beta chains listed below, sequenced in a study of shared T cell receptors in the human thymus. Using immunoSEQ multiplex PCR, the repertoire was profiled, and TCRdb retains in-frame clones only, with some absent. The sample has about 500,000 clones, about 84% seen once. The same data also contributed to another study, on human thymus T cells.

The sample taken for sequencing was thymocytes. The receptors come from a boy under three years old with a congenital heart defect.

This sequence joins TRBV28 and TRBJ2-7; 7 bases line up with TRBD1. The ends lost 10 bases at V and 3 bases at J; junction bases unmatched: 12. The CDR3 is 14 amino acids. Germline assignment: CDR1 MDHEN and CDR2 SYDVKM. CDR3 DNA sequence: TGTGCCACCGCCAGGCCGGGACAGAACTACGAGCAGTACTTC. Its translation is CATARPGQNYEQYF.

Turning to this clone: The same CDR3 can be traced to other DNA sequences in this sample. CDR3 bases: TGTGCCAGTAGCCCCGGTCAGGGCCCCTACGAGCAGTACTTC. Translating gives CASSPGQGPYEQYF. The chain recombines TRBV19 with TRBJ2-7; D is perhaps TRBD1 (5 bases). Per the germline V gene, CDR1 is LNHDA and CDR2 is SQIVND (reference sequence). V lost 6 bases, J lost 2 bases, and 14 bases lay in between. The CDR3 length is 14 residues.

The chain uses TRBV7-2 and TRBJ2-3, with TRBD2 identical over 8 bases. Germline CDR1 and CDR2: SGHTA and FQGNSA. This CDR3 contains 17 residues. After removal of 5 bases from V and 4 bases from J, the junction contained 14 bases not matched to a gene. CDR3 DNA: TGTGCCAGCAGCGAAGCCGGGAGAGCGGGAGCTTCAGATACGCAGTATTTT. Amino acids: CASSEAGRAGASDTQYF.

The chain carries TRBV10-2 and TRBJ2-1; D is uncertain. Trimming cost V 10 bases and J 4 bases, with 17 bases left between them. This CDR3 has 14 amino acids. Germline assignment: CDR1 WSHSY and CDR2 SAAADI. The CDR3 spells CAIGAPPVYNEQFF. As DNA, the CDR3 is TGCGCCATCGGAGCCCCTCCGGTATACAATGAGCAGTTCTTC.

CDR3 in amino acids: CASSLQSGRDNEQYF. Here the CDR3 DNA reads TGTGCCAGCAGCCTCCAAAGCGGGAGGGACAACGAGCAGTACTTC. This sequence joins TRBV7-8 and TRBJ2-7, with 10 bases lining up with TRBD2. The CDR3 spans 15 residues. The trim removed 5 bases at V and 5 bases at J, leaving 9 bases unmatched. CDR1 SGHVS and CDR2 FQNEAQ come from the germline V gene.

CDR3 sequence: CAFPPDRANTGELFF. The CDR3 bases are TGTGCCTTCCCACCTGACAGAGCGAACACCGGGGAGCTGTTTTTT. The rearrangement joins TRBV30 to TRBJ2-2, with D perhaps TRBD1 (5 bases). Trimming took 7 bases from V and 0 from J, leaving 15 bases between them. The CDR3 is 15 residues long. Germline CDR1 is GTSNPN and CDR2 is SVGIG (reference sequence).

J is TRBJ1-4 and V is TRBV4-2; 9 positions agree with TRBD1. Germline CDR1 is LGHNA and CDR2 is YNFKEQ. The CDR3 is 19 amino acids. V shed 0 bases and J 7 bases; nucleotides not matched to a gene: 15. CDR3 loop: CASSQEDRGPTRRIEKLFF. CDR3 DNA: TGTGCCAGCAGCCAAGAGGACAGGGGTCCAACTCGACGGATTGAAAAACTGTTTTTT.

The V call is TRBV4-1, the J call TRBJ2-7, with TRBD1 identical over 8 bases. The CDR3 extends over 14 amino acids. J was trimmed by 2 bases and V by 8 bases; bases with no gene match: 8. Per germline, CDR1 MGHRA and CDR2 YSYEKL. CDR3 residues: CASVDRAETYEQYF. The CDR3 region has the DNA TGCGCCAGCGTGGACAGGGCTGAAACCTACGAGCAGTACTTC.

The DNA for the CDR3 is TGTGCCAGCAGCCAAGTAAGAGGCAGGGGAGAGACCCAGTACTTC. Its translation: CASSQVRGRGETQYF. The chain carries TRBV14 and TRBJ2-5; possibly TRBD1 for D (6 bases). Trimming removed 1 base at V and 4 bases at J, with 13 bases between. This CDR3 has 15 amino acids. Germline loops: CDR1 SGHDN, CDR2 FVKESK.

This clone was recorded only once. This rearrangement joins TRBV4-3 to TRBJ2-1, with TRBD2 matching 7 bases. The germline CDR1 and CDR2 sequences are LGHNA and YSLEER. This CDR3 is 13 amino acids long. V lost 5 bases, J lost 6 bases, and 4 bases stayed unmatched. Here the CDR3 DNA reads TGCGCCAGCAGCACAGGCGGGGGCAATGAGCAGTTCTTC. It encodes CASSTGGGNEQFF.

CDR3 residues: CASSYGPGRRNTEAFF. In DNA form, the CDR3 reads TGTGCCAGCAGTTATGGGCCGGGAAGGCGGAACACTGAAGCTTTCTTT. The rearrangement joins TRBV6-5 to TRBJ1-1; unclear D gene. Germline CDR1 is MNHEY and CDR2 is SVGAGI. This CDR3 spans 16 amino acids. Trimming left V 3 bases short and J 1 base short, with 15 bases between.